This is a list of T cell receptor beta chains from one sample in a study of CD8+ T cells in alopecia areata. Using immunoSEQ multiplex PCR, the repertoire was profiled, and TCRdb retains in-frame clones only, with some absent. The sample has roughly 100,000 clones; approximately 90% are singletons. The sample in question was CD8+ T cells sorted from blood, obtained at approximately week 34, from a patient treated with tofacitinib. The receptors were gathered from a human donor with alopecia areata. Each CDR3 is given with its conserved first and last residue. A D gene is named only where the DNA matches it firmly. Clone size is not always given. Where it is, it says once, few, many or a class for expanded clones.

>.|TRBJ1-2|TRBV21-1|.
CASSIVDCYTF
TGTGCCAGCAGCATTGTGGATTGCTACACCTTC
>.|TRBJ1-1|TRBV21-1|once
CASGAQRLSTEAFF
TGTGCCAGCGGCGCTCAAAGGTTAAGCACTGAAGCTTTCTTT
>.|TRBJ2-7|TRBV5-1|.
CASSLVGGSYEQYF
TGCGCCAGCAGCTTGGTAGGGGGTTCCTACGAGCAGTACTTC
>TRBD1|TRBJ2-7|TRBV2|.
CASIGQGYEQYF
TGTGCCAGCATAGGACAGGGGTACGAGCAGTACTTC
>.|TRBJ2-7|TRBV11-1|.
CASSLGQDEQYF
TGTGCCAGCAGCTTAGGACAGGACGAGCAGTACTTC
>.|TRBJ2-7|TRBV10-3|.
CAISESGQGRGEQYF
TGTGCCATCAGTGAGTCGGGCCAGGGGAGAGGTGAGCAGTACTTC
>TRBD2|TRBJ2-1|TRBV4-1|once
CASSQESSGTYNEQFF
TGCGCCAGCAGCCAAGAATCTAGCGGGACCTACAATGAGCAGTTCTTC
>.|TRBJ2-1|TRBV2|.
CASSEAQGRTAYNEQFF
TGTGCCAGCAGTGAAGCGCAGGGACGGACCGCCTACAATGAGCAGTTCTTC
>.|TRBJ2-6|TRBV2|few
CASSDGPSSGANVLTF
TGTGCCAGCAGTGACGGCCCTAGCTCTGGGGCCAACGTCCTGACTTTC
>TRBD1|TRBJ2-7|TRBV30|.
CAWSPRTGSEQYF
TGTGCCTGGAGCCCAAGGACAGGATCCGAGCAGTACTTC
>TRBD1|TRBJ2-7|TRBV9|.
CASTNRGPYEQYF
TGTGCCAGCACAAACAGGGGACCCTACGAGCAGTACTTC
>TRBD1|TRBJ2-3|TRBV29-1|.
CSVEEGQVSTDTQYF
TGCAGCGTTGAAGAGGGACAGGTTAGCACAGATACGCAGTATTTT
>.|TRBJ2-7|TRBV5-6|.
CASSWTQGPGDEQYF
TGTGCCAGCAGCTGGACCCAGGGCCCCGGGGACGAGCAGTACTTC
>TRBD2|TRBJ2-1|TRBV7-9|.
CASSLSSGGDNEQFF
TGTGCCAGCAGCTTGTCTAGCGGGGGGGACAATGAGCAGTTCTTC
>.|TRBJ1-1|TRBV16|.
CASSQDEGGTEAFF
TGTGCCAGCAGCCAGGATGAGGGGGGTACTGAAGCTTTCTTT
>.|TRBJ2-1|TRBV10-3|.
CAISGGGRGLTYNEQFF
TGTGCCATCAGTGGTGGTGGGCGGGGTCTTACCTACAATGAGCAGTTCTTC
>.|TRBJ2-7|TRBV4-1|once
CASSPSNSYEQYF
TGCGCCAGCAGCCCATCCAATTCCTACGAGCAGTACTTC
>.|TRBJ2-6|TRBV2|.
CASRGPGANVLTF
TGTGCCAGCAGGGGACCTGGGGCCAACGTCCTGACTTTC
>TRBD1|TRBJ2-2|TRBV2|.
CASSTHPRQGAWTGELFF
TGTGCCAGCAGTACCCACCCCCGACAGGGGGCATGGACCGGGGAGCTGTTTTTT
>TRBD1|TRBJ2-7|TRBV4-1|.
CASSQRTLGQGASNEQYF
TGCGCCAGCAGCCAGCGTACTTTGGGACAGGGGGCGTCGAACGAGCAGTACTTC
>TRBD1|TRBJ2-1|TRBV29-1|.
CSAWAGTGAQDEQFF
TGCAGCGCCTGGGCGGGGACAGGGGCCCAGGATGAGCAGTTCTTC
>.|TRBJ2-6|TRBV6-5|.
CASSLDSSGANVLTF
TGTGCCAGCAGTCTGGACAGCTCTGGGGCCAACGTCCTGACTTTC
>.|TRBJ2-7|TRBV25-1|medium-sized
CASSVGTPPPYEQYF
TGTGCCAGCTCGGTGGGAACTCCTCCTCCTTACGAGCAGTACTTC
>TRBD1|TRBJ2-7|TRBV25-1|.
CASSEYPGGSDEQYF
TGTGCCAGCAGTGAATACCCAGGGGGCTCGGACGAGCAGTACTTC